A single T cell receptor (beta chain) is shown here with its context. The treatment here: roughly 20 received Ad26.COV2.S at low or high dose, single or two shots; about 5 received placebo; per-sample allocation not given. Sampling occurred on day 63 after the first vaccine or placebo injection. Boston provided a donor who was an adult aged 18-55 years. The shot given was an Ad26 vector that makes Wuhan-strain SARS-CoV-2 spike. This entry is derived from a study of Ad26.COV2.S vaccination and SARS-CoV-2 variants. Study at large: Of the COV1001 trial arms, the Ad26.COV2.S arm included the donor. Ad26.COV2.S shots went into the muscle once or twice, 56 days apart.

Libraries were prepared by immunoSEQ multiplex PCR; TCRdb keeps only in-frame clonotypes and omits some of them. The sample lists about 350,000 clones, approximately 81% occurring once. This CDR3 has 13 amino acids. Germline-derived CDR1 and CDR2 are SGHAT and FQNNGV. Trimming cost V 5 bases and J 3 bases, with 8 bases left between them. Sequenced here: peripheral blood, sampled in a trial of Ad26.COV2.S vaccine versus placebo. The chain combines TRBV11-2 with TRBJ1-5; D is undetermined. The TCR originated in a person between 18 and 65 years old who received the Ad26.COV2.S COVID-19 vaccine or a placebo. CDR3 residues: CASSPGPNQPQHF. The DNA for the CDR3 is TGTGCCAGCAGCCCAGGTCCCAATCAGCCCCAGCATTTT.